This is a list of T cell receptor beta chains from one sample in a study of vaccination and CD4 T cells after COVID-19. Their specific antigens are unknown. In TCRdb, the PCR reads were re-called with MiXCR into one record per CDR3 protein. The sample has around 9,500 distinct CDR3 sequences, 30% to 40% seen once. The sequenced sample was CD4+ T cells from blood, cultured in vitro. These receptor sequences come from a human donor in good health. The CDR3 runs from the conserved cysteine through the conserved F or W. The D gene is left open where the match is weak. Size values are once, few and many counts, or a class for expanded clones, and some rows have none.

D gene,V gene,J gene,clone size,CDR3 DNA,CDR3 protein
-,TRBV5-8,TRBJ2-6,-,TGTGCCAGCAGCCTAGGTTGGGACATATTCTCTGGGGCCAACGTCCTGACTTTC,CASSLGWDIFSGANVLTF
-,TRBV14,TRBJ1-1,few,TGTGCCAGCAGCCAAGACAGGGCAAAGGCTTTCTTT,CASSQDRAKAFF
-,TRBV5-1,TRBJ1-6,-,TGCGCCAGCGGCAGGGGCCTAACTAATTCACCCCTCCACTTT,CASGRGLTNSPLHF
TRBD2,TRBV6-1,TRBJ2-2,few,TGTGCCAGCAACCACCTAGCGGGAGATACCGGGGAGCTGTTTTTT,CASNHLAGDTGELFF
-,TRBV7-3,TRBJ2-2,few,TGTGCCAGCAGCTTAAAGCGTAACACCGGGGAGCTGTTTTTT,CASSLKRNTGELFF
-,TRBV5-1,TRBJ2-7,-,TGCGCCAGCAGCTCCCAGGGGACCTACGAGCAGTACTTC,CASSSQGTYEQYF
TRBD1,TRBV11-2,TRBJ1-2,-,TGTGCCAGCAGTCAGGGACAGACTACTCAAGCCTATGGCTACACCTTC,CASSQGQTTQAYGYTF
TRBD1,TRBV5-4,TRBJ1-2,-,TGTGCCAGCAGCCCCAGAGAGACAGGGGGCGGAGGCTACACCTTC,CASSPRETGGGGYTF
-,TRBV7-7,TRBJ2-5,few,TGTGCTAGCAGCTTAGGGCGCCAGTTACAAGAGACCCAGTACTTC,CASSLGRQLQETQYF
-,TRBV3-1,TRBJ1-5,once,TGTGCCAGCAGCCAAGACAGGAATGGCAATCAGCCCCAGCATTTT,CASSQDRNGNQPQHF
-,TRBV7-2,TRBJ1-6,-,TGTGCCAGCAGCGTTAATTCACCCCTCCACTTT,CASSVNSPLHF
TRBD1,TRBV5-1,TRBJ1-6,-,TGCGCCAGCAGCTTGGGACAGGGGGCGCCGAGTTCACCCCTCCACTTT,CASSLGQGAPSSPLHF
-,TRBV21-1,TRBJ1-2,medium-sized,TGTGCCAGCTCGGGACAGACCTATGGCTACACCTTC,CASSGQTYGYTF
-,TRBV20-1,TRBJ1-3,few,TGCAGTGCTACCCAGGGAGGCCCAAACACCATATATTTT,CSATQGGPNTIYF
-,TRBV20-1,TRBJ1-1,medium-sized,TGCAGTGCTGGCCCACCCCCCGGAGCTGAAGCTTTCTTT,CSAGPPPGAEAFF
TRBD2,TRBV19,TRBJ2-1,few,TGTGCCAGTAGTATCCCAGGACTAGCCCGGAATGAGCAGTTCTTC,CASSIPGLARNEQFF
-,TRBV19,TRBJ1-1,-,TGTGCCAGTAGTTCGTTCAAAATTGGGTACACTGAAGCTTTCTTT,CASSSFKIGYTEAFF
TRBD2,TRBV27,TRBJ2-1,-,TGTGCCAGCAGCCCCGGGACTAGCGGGGGGGGGTCCTACAATGAGCAGTTCTTC,CASSPGTSGGGSYNEQFF
TRBD1,TRBV6-1,TRBJ1-1,few,TGTGCCAGCAGCGCAACAGGGGGCACTGAAGCTTTCTTT,CASSATGGTEAFF
TRBD1,TRBV6-1,TRBJ2-7,few,TGTGCCAGCAGGGAGCAGACCGGACAGGGATTCCGGCAGTACTTC,CASREQTGQGFRQYF
TRBD1,TRBV6-4,TRBJ1-5,few,TGTGCCAGCAGTGAAACCGGGACAGGTCAACAGCCCCAGCATTTT,CASSETGTGQQPQHF
-,TRBV30,TRBJ1-2,few,TGTGCCTGGAATCGCCCGGCAGACCCTCCTAACTATGGCTACACCTTC,CAWNRPADPPNYGYTF
-,TRBV21-1,TRBJ1-6,medium-sized,TGTGCCAGCAGCAAACGACCCAATTCACCCCTCCACTTT,CASSKRPNSPLHF
-,TRBV27,TRBJ2-3,-,TGTGCCAGCAGTCAGATATCAGATACGCAGTATTTT,CASSQISDTQYF
TRBD2,TRBV11-2,TRBJ2-5,-,TGTGCCAGCAGCTTGAGTAGCGGGGGGCAAGAGACCCAGTACTTC,CASSLSSGGQETQYF
-,TRBV7-3,TRBJ1-5,-,TGTGCCAGCAGCCAGACAAGCAATCAGCCCCAGCATTTT,CASSQTSNQPQHF
TRBD2,TRBV7-2,TRBJ2-5,medium-sized,TGTGCCAGCAGCCCATGGCTAGCGGGGGGGGAGACCCAGTACTTC,CASSPWLAGGETQYF
TRBD1,TRBV6-1,TRBJ2-3,few,TGTGCCAGCCAGATGGGGACAGGGGTTACAGATACGCAGTATTTT,CASQMGTGVTDTQYF
-,TRBV20-1,TRBJ2-2,-,TGCAGTGCTAGAGTTTCTGGGGCCTCGAACACCGGGGAGCTGTTTTTT,CSARVSGASNTGELFF
-,TRBV6-5,TRBJ1-5,-,TGTGCCAGCAGTTACGGGCGACAGTTCCAGCCCCAGCATTTT,CASSYGRQFQPQHF
TRBD1,TRBV6-1,TRBJ2-3,-,TGTGCCAGCAGCGCCAGGGGGTCTCATTCAGATACGCAGTATTTT,CASSARGSHSDTQYF
TRBD1,TRBV7-9,TRBJ1-1,-,TGTGCCAGCAGCTTGACAGGGGGCGGTTTATCGAACACTGAAGCTTTCTTT,CASSLTGGGLSNTEAFF
-,TRBV10-3,TRBJ1-2,few,TGTGCCATCAGTGAAGTGTATGGCTACACCTTC,CAISEVYGYTF
TRBD1,TRBV5-1,TRBJ1-5,once,TGCGCCAGCAGCCTCTCCGGGACAGATAGCAATCAGCCCCAGCATTTT,CASSLSGTDSNQPQHF
-,TRBV15,TRBJ2-1,few,TGTGCCACCAGCAGAGATCTAGCATTAGCCGCCTACAATGAGCAGTTCTTC,CATSRDLALAAYNEQFF
-,TRBV4-1,TRBJ1-2,once,TGCGCCAGCAGCCAAGAGGCGTGGCAGGGGAACTATGGCTACACCTTC,CASSQEAWQGNYGYTF
-,TRBV7-9,TRBJ2-4,-,TGTGCCAGCAGCTTAGCGACAGCGGTTCAGTACTTC,CASSLATAVQYF
-,TRBV6-5,TRBJ1-2,few,TGTGCCAGCAGTTACTCGTTCAGGGACTATGGCTACACCTTC,CASSYSFRDYGYTF
-,TRBV30,TRBJ2-7,few,TGTGCCCTGTCATCGGGGGGCAGCAGGGGGCTTCTCTACGAGCAGTACTTC,CALSSGGSRGLLYEQYF
TRBD1,TRBV5-1,TRBJ2-3,-,TGCGCCAGCAGCTTACAGGGGGGCGCAGATACGCAGTATTTT,CASSLQGGADTQYF
TRBD1,TRBV20-1,TRBJ1-1,large,TGCAGTGCTAGTGGGATGGGACAGGGAGAGTCTGAAGCTTTCTTT,CSASGMGQGESEAFF
-,TRBV2,TRBJ2-1,once,TGTGCCAGCAGTCCTGACACGTTCGATGAGCAGTTCTTC,CASSPDTFDEQFF
TRBD1,TRBV30,TRBJ1-1,once,TGTGCCTGGAGCTTATCGACAGGGACAGTCTTT,CAWSLSTGTVF
TRBD1,TRBV5-1,TRBJ1-5,few,TGCGCCAGCAGCTTAAGACAGGGTGATCAGCCCCAGCATTTT,CASSLRQGDQPQHF
TRBD1,TRBV11-2,TRBJ1-1,-,TGTGCCAGCAGCGCATGGGACAGAAACACTGAAGCTTTCTTT,CASSAWDRNTEAFF
TRBD2,TRBV9,TRBJ2-7,-,TGTGCCAGCAGCGTAGGGGGACTAGCGGACTACGAGCAGTACTTC,CASSVGGLADYEQYF
-,TRBV20-1,TRBJ2-3,-,TGCAGTGCTAGATCCCTTACTAGCCCCACAGATACGCAGTATTTT,CSARSLTSPTDTQYF
-,TRBV19,TRBJ1-2,few,TGTGCCAGTAGTCCTTCGGTAGGTGACTATGGCTACACCTTC,CASSPSVGDYGYTF
TRBD1,TRBV4-2,TRBJ1-5,-,TGTGCCAGCAGCCAAGATGGATCAGGGGGTTCTCAGCCCCAGCATTTT,CASSQDGSGGSQPQHF
-,TRBV19,TRBJ1-2,-,TGTGCCAGTAGTATCGGAAGAAACTCTAACTATGGCTACACCTTC,CASSIGRNSNYGYTF
TRBD2,TRBV27,TRBJ2-1,-,TGTGCCAGCAGTTTTAGGACTAGCGGGGGGGTACATGAGCAGTTCTTC,CASSFRTSGGVHEQFF
TRBD1,TRBV6-1,TRBJ1-3,-,TGTGCCAGCAGTGAAGAGACAGGGGTGGGAAACACCATATATTTT,CASSEETGVGNTIYF
-,TRBV6-1,TRBJ2-4,-,TGTGCCAGCAGTGAAGTGGCAGTGAACATTCAGTACTTC,CASSEVAVNIQYF
-,TRBV29-1,TRBJ1-2,few,TGCAGCGTTGACGAACAGGCCAACTATGGCTACACCTTC,CSVDEQANYGYTF
-,TRBV6-1,TRBJ1-1,-,TGTGCCAGCAGTGAAGTCGGGGGAGGTAGGGAAGCTTTCTTT,CASSEVGGGREAFF